The 18 T cell receptor beta chains in this list originate from one sample, sequenced in a study of cytotoxic CD8 clonotypes in ibrutinib-treated CLL. TCRdb's table, derived via immunoSEQ multiplex PCR, lists solely in-frame clones and lacks some. The data contain about 68,000 clones, 80% of them seen just once; the ten biggest clones take up more than 7.5%. Sequenced here: PBMCs, sampled at disease progression, from a patient treated with ibrutinib. The receptors here all came from a human donor with chronic lymphocytic leukemia.

There are a few counts of this clone. The J gene is TRBJ1-2, the V gene TRBV5-1, with D possibly being TRBD1 (5 bases). With 0 bases removed from V and 3 bases from J, the gap between germline ends came to 12 bases. CDR1 and CDR2 from the germline V gene are SGHRS and YFSETQ. This CDR3 spans 15 amino acids. This CDR3 is CASSLGRGGDYGYTF. DNA for the CDR3: TGCGCCAGCAGCTTGGGAAGGGGAGGTGACTATGGCTACACCTTC.

This clone was counted a single time. This sequence joins TRBV2 and TRBJ2-2; 13 nucleotides match TRBD2. The CDR3 length is 17 residues. CDR1 SNHLY and CDR2 FYNNEI come from the germline V gene. Trimming removed 5 bases from V and 2 bases from J; junction bases left unmatched: 5. CDR3 protein: CASSLLAGGINTGELFF. As DNA, the CDR3 is TGTGCCAGCAGTCTACTAGCGGGAGGGATAAACACCGGGGAGCTGTTTTTT.

The chain is built from TRBV6-1 and TRBJ2-7; 7 positions agree with TRBD2. The CDR3 is 14 residues long. Germline values: CDR1 MNHNS, CDR2 SASEGT. Losses at the gene ends were 7 bases for V and 4 bases for J; bases not matched to a gene: 10. The CDR3 spells CASIWDGRIYEQYF. The CDR3 coding sequence is TGTGCCAGCATTTGGGACGGGAGGATATACGAGCAGTACTTC.

The gene calls are TRBV20-1 and TRBJ1-1; D ambiguous. Between the trimmed V and J ends, which lost 7 bases and 4 bases, there was a span of 7 bases. Germline values: CDR1 DFQATT, CDR2 SNEGSKA (reference sequence). The length of the CDR3 is 10 residues. CDR3 sequence (DNA): TGCAGTGTGTGGGGCACTGAAGCTTTCTTT. Amino acids: CSVWGTEAFF.

The gene calls are TRBV6-1 and TRBJ1-3; D remains ambiguous. The CDR3 loop spans 14 amino acids. Trimming stripped 8 bases from V and 3 bases from J, with 14 bases between. CDR1 is MNHNS, CDR2 SASEGT, per germline. The CDR3: CASAIRVYGNTIYF. The CDR3 DNA reads as TGTGCCAGCGCAATCCGGGTGTATGGAAACACCATATATTTT.

This chain joins TRBV16 and TRBJ1-5, with 8 bases matching TRBD1. The V and J ends lost 2 bases and 3 bases, in that order; junction bases with no gene match: 3. The CDR3 length is 15 residues. Per germline, CDR1 KGHSY and CDR2 FQNENV. The CDR3 DNA follows: TGTGCCAGCAGCCAAAGGACAGGGATCAATCAGCCCCAGCATTTT. Translating gives CASSQRTGINQPQHF.

The J gene is TRBJ2-1, the V gene TRBV6-5; TRBD1 agrees at 8 bases. CDR3 length: 16 amino acids. In germline, CDR1 is MNHEY, CDR2 SVGAGI. With 4 bases clipped from V and 5 bases from J, the junction kept 10 bases outside the gene matches. CDR3 in DNA: TGTGCCAGCAGTTCTCCCTTGCAGGGGGCCCACAATGAGCAGTTCTTC. Translation: CASSSPLQGAHNEQFF.

V and J are TRBV5-1 and TRBJ1-3; D not resolved. Trimming took off 0 bases at V and 0 bases at J, with 16 bases between the two ends. CDR1 is SGHRS, CDR2 YFSETQ, per germline. The CDR3 length is 18 residues. The CDR3 DNA sequence: TGCGCCAGCAGCTTGGAGATAAATATCCAGGACTCTGGAAACACCATATATTTT. This translates into CASSLEINIQDSGNTIYF.

This sequence joins TRBV7-8 and TRBJ2-1, with 10 bases lining up with TRBD2. The CDR3 length is 18 residues. Per the germline V gene, CDR1 is SGHVS and CDR2 is FQNEAQ. V lost 2 bases and J lost 0; bases outside the gene matches: 7. The CDR3, as DNA: TGTGCCAGCAGCTTAACCTGGACTAGCGGCGGCTCCTACAATGAGCAGTTCTTC. It encodes CASSLTWTSGGSYNEQFF.

This clone was counted once. V gene TRBV5-4 combines with J gene TRBJ2-3; 10 bases line up with TRBD1. J gave up 4 bases and V 4 bases, and 6 bases lay outside the gene matches. The CDR3 loop spans 15 amino acids. CDR1 and CDR2 from the germline V gene are SGHNT and YYREEE (reference sequence). The CDR3 loop is CASSRQGAGADTQYF. DNA of the CDR3: TGTGCCAGCAGCAGACAGGGGGCAGGCGCAGATACGCAGTATTTT.

The rearrangement joins TRBV13 to TRBJ2-7; perhaps TRBD1 as D (6 bases). V was clipped by 5 bases and J by 4 bases, with 12 bases between them. The germline CDR1 and CDR2 sequences are PRHDT and FYEKMQ (reference sequence). CDR3 length: 13 residues. CDR3 nucleotides: TGTGCCAGCAGCAGCAGACAGGAGTACGAGCAGTACTTC. Residues: CASSSRQEYEQYF. Combining the CDR3 with reference TRBV13 and TRBJ2-7 gives the whole variable domain AAGVIQSPRHLIKEKRETATLKCYPIPRHDTVYWYQQGPGQDPQFLISFYEKMQSDKGSIPDRFSAQQFSDYHSELNMSSLELGDSALYFCASSSRQEYEQYFGPGTRLTVT.

The V gene is TRBV5-1, the J gene TRBJ2-4; 10 nucleotides line up with TRBD1. The CDR3 covers 15 residues. The J segment lost 6 bases and the V segment lost 1 base, leaving 4 bases of the junction unmatched. Germline V CDR1 and CDR2: SGHRS, YFSETQ. The CDR3 DNA reads TGCGCCAGCAGCTTGCCTCGGGACAGGGGAAACATTCAGTACTTC. It codes for CASSLPRDRGNIQYF.

This clone was observed at least ten times. The chain has TRBV2 and TRBJ1-1; D is unresolved. The CDR3 has 11 residues. Germline lookup yields CDR1 SNHLY and CDR2 FYNNEI. V shed 3 bases and J shed 11 bases, with 10 bases lying between them. CDR3: CASSEVVVAFF. The CDR3 DNA reads as TGTGCCAGCAGTGAGGTGGTAGTTGCTTTCTTT. The complete variable domain, with remaining parts taken from reference TRBV2 and TRBJ1-1, reads EPEVTQTPSHQVTQMGQEVILRCVPISNHLYFYWYRQILGQKVEFLVSFYNNEISEKSEIFDDQFSVERPDGSNFTLKIRSTKLEDSAMYFCASSEVVVAFFGQGTRLTVV.

The count of this clone is one. The V and J genes are TRBV7-9 and TRBJ1-1, with 7 nucleotides matching TRBD1. J lost 8 bases, V lost 7 bases, and 10 bases had no gene match. Per germline, CDR1 SEHNR and CDR2 FQNEAQ (reference sequence). There are 13 residues in the CDR3. In DNA, the CDR3 is TGTGCCAGCAACCAACCTGGGGACAGAGAAGCTTTCTTT. Its translation: CASNQPGDREAFF.

The chain uses TRBV6-5 and TRBJ1-2; possible D gene TRBD1, 5 bases. V was clipped by 6 bases and J by 0 bases, with 11 bases between them. The CDR3 extends over 14 amino acids. The germline V gene has CDR1 MNHEY and CDR2 SVGAGI. The CDR3 sequence: CASRWGLANYGYTF. Here the CDR3 DNA reads TGTGCCAGCAGATGGGGACTAGCTAACTATGGCTACACCTTC.

This chain joins TRBV5-5 and TRBJ2-1; D gene uncertain. The CDR3 is made up of 15 amino acids. The germline V and J ends were trimmed by 2 bases and 0 bases, with 9 bases remaining between them. CDR1 is SGHKS, CDR2 YYEKEE, per germline (reference sequence). The CDR3 is CASSLILTSYNEQFF. DNA for the CDR3: TGTGCCAGCAGCTTAATACTTACCTCCTACAATGAGCAGTTCTTC.

The chain has TRBV5-1 and TRBJ1-1, with 9 bases that match TRBD1. J gave up 1 base and V 1 base, and 2 bases lay outside the gene matches. The germline V gene has CDR1 SGHRS and CDR2 YFSETQ. The length of the CDR3 is 15 residues. CDR3 amino acids: CASSLWGQGNTEAFF. The CDR3 DNA reads as TGCGCCAGCAGCTTGTGGGGACAGGGGAACACTGAAGCTTTCTTT.

V usage is TRBV28 and J usage is TRBJ2-5; the D gene is possibly TRBD2 (5 bases). The V gene's germline CDR1 is MDHEN and CDR2 SYDVKM. This CDR3 has 13 residues. Trimming removed 3 bases at V and 5 bases at J, with 10 bases between. CDR3 in amino acids: CASSFPGSETQYF. The CDR3 nucleotides read TGTGCCAGCAGTTTTCCGGGGTCGGAGACCCAGTACTTC.